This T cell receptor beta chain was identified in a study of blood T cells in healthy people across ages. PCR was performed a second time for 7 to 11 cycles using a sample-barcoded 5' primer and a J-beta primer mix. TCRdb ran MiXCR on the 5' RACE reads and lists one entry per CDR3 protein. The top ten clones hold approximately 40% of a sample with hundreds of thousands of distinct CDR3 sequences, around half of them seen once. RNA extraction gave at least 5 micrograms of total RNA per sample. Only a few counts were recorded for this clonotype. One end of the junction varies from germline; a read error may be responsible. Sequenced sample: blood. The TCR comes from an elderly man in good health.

The CDR3 spells CASSPQGAGETQYF. CDR3 sequence (DNA): TGTGCCAGCAGCCCCCAAGGGGCCGGGGAGACTCAGTACTTC. V is TRBV6-5 and J is TRBJ2-5, with D perhaps given as TRBD1 or TRBD2 (5 bases each). CDR1 and CDR2 (germline): MNHEY, SVGAGI. The CDR3 spans 14 residues.